A selection of T cell receptor beta chains follows, all from one sample in a study of T cell responses to AZD1222 COVID-19 vaccine. TCRdb's copy holds only in-frame clones and misses some; the assay was immunoSEQ multiplex PCR. The repertoire holds 85,000 to 100,000 clones, with approximately 91% as singletons. Specimen: peripheral blood, collected 28 days after the second AZD1222 dose. These receptors were collected from an adult who received the AZD1222 COVID-19 vaccine. Each CDR3 is given with its conserved first and last residue.

CASSPGGDVQPQHF | TRBJ1-5 | TRBV6-4
CASSLRQGTNEKLFF | TRBJ1-4 | TRBV7-6
CASSASSYEQYF | TRBJ2-7 | TRBV2
CASSYSGTGHNEQFF | TRBJ2-1 | TRBV3-1/TRBV3-2
CASSEVGGTYGYTF | TRBJ1-2 | TRBV6-1
CASSQDGNTEAFF | TRBJ1-1 | TRBV7-6
CASTAGGAGTGELFF | TRBJ2-2 | TRBV27
CASSFQGGFEQYF | TRBJ2-7 | TRBV12-3/TRBV12-4
CASSLLGYTEAFF | TRBJ1-1 | TRBV7-2
CASSQNQVGGHSGNTIYF | TRBJ1-3 | TRBV4-2